Below, 16 T cell receptor beta chains from the same sample are listed, as sequenced in a study of graft-versus-host responses after intestinal transplantation. These TCRs are of unknown antigen specificity. TCRdb's copy holds only in-frame clones and misses some; the assay was immunoSEQ multiplex PCR. The sample records 90,000 to 120,000 clones, about 87% being singletons. Sequences were derived from unstimulated CD4+ T cells sorted from spleen or lymph node cells, sampled before transplant. All receptors come from a human donor who was the organ donor for an intestinal transplant.

This chain connects TRBV7-2 to TRBJ2-7; 10 bases are a match to TRBD1. J lost 4 bases, V lost 3 bases, and 9 bases had no gene match. This CDR3 contains 16 residues. In germline, CDR1 is SGHTA, CDR2 FQGNSA. The DNA of the CDR3 is TGTGCCAGCAGCTTCACCGGGACAGGGGCTCGGTACGAGCAGTACTTC. Translated: CASSFTGTGARYEQYF.

The J gene is TRBJ1-6, the V gene TRBV21-1; the table assigns TRBD1, which was not confirmed against the DNA. TRBV21-1 is designated a pseudogene. The CDR3 runs 15 residues. The CDR3 loop is CASRQGKWNNSPLHF. The CDR3 coding sequence is TGTGCCAGCAGACAGGGCAAATGGAATAATTCACCCCTCCACTTT.

The chain combines TRBV5-1 with TRBJ2-1, with 10 nucleotides matching TRBD2. There are 13 residues in the CDR3. Germline values: CDR1 SGHRS, CDR2 YFSETQ. Germline trimming cut 2 bases from V and 8 bases from J; bases unmatched to any gene: 1. Written as DNA, the CDR3 is TGCGCCAGCAGCTTCCTAGCGGGAGATGAGCAGTTCTTC. Its protein is CASSFLAGDEQFF.

This chain uses TRBV7-2 with TRBJ1-2; tentatively, D is TRBD1 (5 bases). V was trimmed by 1 base and J by 2 bases, leaving 8 bases between them. The CDR3 is made up of 14 amino acids. Germline V gene lookup returns CDR1 SGHTA and CDR2 FQGNSA. The CDR3 here is CASSLGGGNYGYTF. CDR3 nucleotides: TGTGCCAGCAGCTTAGGTGGGGGGAACTATGGCTACACCTTC.

This chain connects TRBV19 to TRBJ2-3; D might be TRBD1 or TRBD2, each matching 5 bases. Germline V gene sequence: CDR1 LNHDA, CDR2 SQIVND (reference sequence). CDR3 length: 13 residues. With 10 bases removed from V and 2 bases from J, the gap between germline ends came to 13 bases. The CDR3 DNA sequence: TGTGCCACCACTGGGGGAAACACAGATACGCAGTATTTT. As protein: CATTGGNTDTQYF.

The rearrangement links TRBV30 to TRBJ2-7, with D tentatively TRBD2 (5 bases). The CDR3 has 12 amino acids. Germline CDR1 reads GTSNPN; CDR2 reads SVGIG (reference sequence). The ends were cut back, 4 bases at V and 7 bases at J, with 14 bases in the middle. CDR3 protein: CAWNLPAGEQYF. The CDR3 DNA reads as TGTGCCTGGAATCTCCCCGCGGGTGAGCAGTACTTC.

The table lists this clone with a count of one. This chain connects TRBV10-3 to TRBJ1-5; 7 bases are shared with TRBD1. The junction had 11 bases not matched to a gene; V was cut back by 3 bases and J by 6 bases. CDR3 size: 16 residues. Germline loops: CDR1 ENHRY, CDR2 SYGVKD. CDR3 coding DNA: TGTGCCATCAGTGAAAGACAGGGTTTGGTTCTTCAGCCCCAGCATTTT. As protein: CAISERQGLVLQPQHF.

The CDR3 protein is CASSQDLRPYNEQFF. Written as DNA, the CDR3 is TGTGCCAGCAGCCAAGATTTGAGGCCCTACAATGAGCAGTTCTTC. The chain links TRBV14 to TRBJ2-1; D ambiguous. CDR1 and CDR2 from the germline V gene are SGHDN and FVKESK. Between the trimmed V and J ends, which lost 0 bases and 2 bases, there was a span of 8 bases. There are 15 residues in the CDR3.

V usage is TRBV11-3 and J usage is TRBJ2-6; possible D gene TRBD1, 6 bases. V gave up 5 bases and J gave up 2 bases, with 10 bases separating them. The germline V gene has CDR1 SGHNT and CDR2 YENEEA. The CDR3 consists of 15 residues. The DNA of the CDR3 is TGTGCCAGCAGCCCCCGACAGGCTGGGGCCAACGTCCTGACTTTC. Translation: CASSPRQAGANVLTF. Supplemented by reference TRBV11-3 and TRBJ2-6, the full variable domain reads EAGVVQSPRYKIIEKKQPVAFWCNPISGHNTLYWYLQNLGQGPELLIRYENEEAVDDSQLPKDRFSAERLKGVDSTLKIQPAELGDSAVYLCASSPRQAGANVLTFGAGSRLTVL.

This clone was seen once. The chain combines TRBV11-2 with TRBJ2-3; tentatively, D is TRBD1 or TRBD2 (5 bases each). Germline V CDR1 and CDR2: SGHAT, FQNNGV. CDR3 size: 14 residues. Trimming took off 5 bases at V and 2 bases at J, with 11 bases between the two ends. The CDR3: CASSLGTPTDTQYF. CDR3 coding DNA: TGTGCCAGCAGCCTCGGGACCCCCACAGATACGCAGTATTTT.

This clone appeared a single time. The V call is TRBV5-1, the J call TRBJ1-2; 10 bases map to TRBD1. This CDR3 has 14 amino acids. J was trimmed by 4 bases and V by 3 bases; bases with no gene match: 3. The germline V gene encodes CDR1 SGHRS and CDR2 YFSETQ. The CDR3 coding sequence is TGCGCCAGCAGCTCGGGACAGGGGTCCTATGGCTACACCTTC. Translated: CASSSGQGSYGYTF.

J is TRBJ2-6 and V is TRBV9; 9 bases align to TRBD1. J gave up 1 base and V 3 bases, and 11 bases lay outside the gene matches. Looked up from germline, CDR1 is SGDLS and CDR2 is YYNGEE. The CDR3 extends over 19 amino acids. The CDR3 nucleotides read TGTGCCAGCAGCGACTGGGGACAGGGAGGGGGATCTGGGGCCAACGTCCTGACTTTC. It encodes CASSDWGQGGGSGANVLTF.

The V and J genes are TRBV6-5 and TRBJ1-2, with D hard to call. V was trimmed by 0 bases and J by 4 bases, leaving 6 bases between them. Germline lookup yields CDR1 MNHEY and CDR2 SVGAGI. CDR3 length equals 13 residues. CDR3: CASSYSYPYGYTF. The CDR3 DNA is TGTGCCAGCAGTTACTCTTATCCCTATGGCTACACCTTC.

This chain links TRBV5-1 with TRBJ2-5, with 16 bases identical to TRBD2. The CDR3 consists of 19 residues. The germline gives CDR1 SGHRS, CDR2 YFSETQ. Unmatched junction bases numbered 13, after V lost 4 bases and J lost 4 bases. The CDR3 bases are TGCGCCAGCAGCCTCGGGACTAGCGGGGGGGCCAGTCTTGGAGAGACCCAGTACTTC. Amino acids: CASSLGTSGGASLGETQYF.

J is TRBJ2-3 and V is TRBV5-8; D may be TRBD1 (5 bases). Trimming took off 4 bases at V and 6 bases at J, with 12 bases between the two ends. There are 13 residues in the CDR3. Per the germline V gene, CDR1 is SGHTS and CDR2 is YDEGEE. The CDR3 bases are TGTGCCAGCAGCGCTGCAGGGCGGGATACGCAGTATTTT. Translation: CASSAAGRDTQYF.

This clone was detected a few times. The V and J genes are TRBV19 and TRBJ2-5, with a weak D call TRBD1 (5 bases). CDR3 length: 14 amino acids. The germline V gene has CDR1 LNHDA and CDR2 SQIVND (reference sequence). V lost 2 bases and J lost 1, with 8 bases in between. The CDR3 reads CASSIRTIQETQYF. Written as DNA, the CDR3 is TGTGCCAGTAGTATAAGGACAATCCAAGAGACCCAGTACTTC. Full variable domain (rest looked up from reference TRBV19 and TRBJ2-5): DGGITQSPKYLFRKEGQNVTLSCEQNLNHDAMYWYRQDPGQGLRLIYYSQIVNDFQKGDIAEGYSVSREKKESFPLTVTSAQKNPTAFYLCASSIRTIQETQYFGPGTRLLVL.